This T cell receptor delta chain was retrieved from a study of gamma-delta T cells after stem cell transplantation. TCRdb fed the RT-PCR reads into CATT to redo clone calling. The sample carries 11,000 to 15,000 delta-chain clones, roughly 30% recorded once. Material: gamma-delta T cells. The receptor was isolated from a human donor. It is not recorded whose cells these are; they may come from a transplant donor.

CDR3 loop: CAFKRHTNRIPWDTRQMFF. CDR3 bases: TGTGCCTTTAAGCGCCACACAAATAGAATACCCTGGGACACCCGACAGATGTTTTTC. V and J are TRDV3 and TRDJ3, with a possible D match to TRDD1 (6 bases). Per the germline V gene, CDR1 is TVYSNPD and CDR2 is GDNSRS (reference sequence). With 1 base removed from V and 2 bases from J, the gap between germline ends came to 21 bases. The CDR3 consists of 19 residues.